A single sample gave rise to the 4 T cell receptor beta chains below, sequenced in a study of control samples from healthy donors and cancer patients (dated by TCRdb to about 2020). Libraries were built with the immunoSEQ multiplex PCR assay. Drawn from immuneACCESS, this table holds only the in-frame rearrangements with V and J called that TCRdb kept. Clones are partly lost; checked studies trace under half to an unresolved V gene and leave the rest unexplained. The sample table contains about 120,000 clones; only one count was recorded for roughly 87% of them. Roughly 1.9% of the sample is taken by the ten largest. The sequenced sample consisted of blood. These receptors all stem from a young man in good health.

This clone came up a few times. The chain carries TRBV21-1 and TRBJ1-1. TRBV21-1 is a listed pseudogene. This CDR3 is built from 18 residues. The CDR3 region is CASSKDHGLVAGNTEAFF. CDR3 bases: TGTGCCAGCAGCAAAGACCACGGGTTAGTGGCCGGGAACACTGAAGCTTTCTTT.

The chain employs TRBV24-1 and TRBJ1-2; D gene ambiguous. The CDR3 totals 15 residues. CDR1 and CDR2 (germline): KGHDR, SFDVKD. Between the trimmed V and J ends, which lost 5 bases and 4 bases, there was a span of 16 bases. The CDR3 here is CATSGGRTSPYGYTF. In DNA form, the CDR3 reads TGTGCCACCAGTGGTGGGAGGACCTCCCCCTATGGCTACACCTTC.

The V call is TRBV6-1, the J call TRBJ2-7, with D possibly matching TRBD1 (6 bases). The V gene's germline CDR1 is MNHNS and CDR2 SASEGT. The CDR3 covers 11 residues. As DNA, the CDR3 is TGTGCCAGCAGTGAAGAGGGTCGACAGGAGGTC. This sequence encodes CASSEEGRQEV.

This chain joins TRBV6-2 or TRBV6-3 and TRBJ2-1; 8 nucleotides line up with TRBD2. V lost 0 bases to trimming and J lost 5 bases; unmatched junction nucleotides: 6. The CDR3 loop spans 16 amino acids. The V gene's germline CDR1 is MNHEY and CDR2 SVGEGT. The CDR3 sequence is CASSYSISGTNNEQFF. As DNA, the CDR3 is TGTGCCAGCAGTTACTCGATTAGCGGGACTAACAATGAGCAGTTCTTC.